One and the same sample provided the 30 T cell receptor beta chains below, sequenced in a study of regulatory T cells in long-lasting Graves disease. As for time point: newly diagnosed GD, antithyroid drugs for less than 3 months. Following extraction of RNA from PBMCs, that RNA was used to make the TCR library. Researchers made TCR beta libraries by using iRepertoire HTBI primers and running Arm-PCR on CDR3 regions. In TCRdb, the multiplex PCR reads were re-called with MiXCR into one record per CDR3 protein. The sample has hundreds of thousands of distinct CDR3 sequences; 16% are singletons. These data are also associated with another study on T cells in Graves' hyperthyroidism and ophthalmopathy.

This material consisted of peripheral blood mononuclear cells (PBMCs), taken at new diagnosis, from a patient treated with antithyroid drugs. Source of these receptors: a woman younger than 45 with Graves disease.

This sequence joins TRBV5-1 and TRBJ1-4, with D possibly matching TRBD1 (6 bases). The germline CDR1 and CDR2 sequences are SGHRS and YFSETQ. V was clipped by 4 bases and J by 6 bases, with 13 bases between them. This CDR3 has 14 residues. The CDR3 nucleotides read TGCGCCAGCAGCCAAGGGGGTGTGGATGAAAAACTGTTTTTT. Encoded protein: CASSQGGVDEKLFF.

This clonotype has a count of ten or more. The J gene is TRBJ1-4, the V gene TRBV12-3 or TRBV12-4; D gene unclear. The V end lost 8 bases, the J end lost 0 bases, and 16 bases lay between the germline ends. This CDR3 comprises 16 residues. The CDR3 nucleotides read TGTGCCAGCTCCTACGGGGTAGTTGCAACTAATGAAAAACTGTTTTTT. Its translation: CASSYGVVATNEKLFF.

In the case of this clonotype: A much larger clonotype is one base distant, so this may be a read error. The V call is TRBV7-9, the J call TRBJ2-7, with D tentatively TRBD2 (5 bases). Per the germline V gene, CDR1 is SEHNR and CDR2 is FQNEAQ (reference sequence). V lost 0 bases, J lost 0 bases, and 9 bases lay in between. This CDR3 region has 15 residues. CDR3 sequence: CASSLALGSSYEQYF. CDR3 in DNA: TGTGCCAGCAGCTTAGCGCTGGGGAGCTCCTACGAGCAGTACTTC.

This clonotype was detected ten times or more. This chain uses TRBV6-5 with TRBJ2-7; D not resolved. V lost 1 base and J lost 0, with 16 bases in between. Per the germline V gene, CDR1 is MNHEY and CDR2 is SVGAGI. The CDR3 consists of 17 residues. CDR3 in amino acids: CASSYYPQLVSSYEQYF. CDR3 in DNA: TGTGCCAGCAGTTACTATCCCCAGCTAGTCAGCTCCTACGAGCAGTACTTC.

The table lists this clonotype with many counts. V is TRBV28 and J is TRBJ2-3; D not resolved. The CDR3 length is 16 residues. Germline lookup yields CDR1 MDHEN and CDR2 SYDVKM. The V end was cut by 6 bases, the J end by 2 bases, with 18 bases between. The CDR3, as DNA: TGTGCCAGCAGACCGACGTATGGCGGATCCACAGATACGCAGTATTTT. It encodes CASRPTYGGSTDTQYF.

For this clonotype: A much larger clone differs by one base, so this may be a read error. This chain connects TRBV5-8 to TRBJ2-3; the match to TRBD2 covers 16 bases. The CDR3 covers 16 residues. With V trimmed by 3 bases and J by 5 bases, 3 bases remained unmatched. CDR1 is SGHTS, CDR2 YDEGEE, per germline. The CDR3 loop reads CASSSGTSGRVDTQYF. As DNA, the CDR3 is TGTGCCAGCAGCTCCGGGACTAGCGGGAGGGTAGATACGCAGTATTTT.

The genes are TRBV9 and TRBJ2-1; TRBD1 might be the D (5 bases). CDR1 and CDR2 from the germline V gene are SGDLS and YYNGEE. This CDR3 comprises 15 residues. The V gene lost 1 base and the J gene lost 5 bases, with 13 bases spanning the gap. CDR3 coding DNA: TGTGCCAGCAGCGTACTACAGGAGCAAGACAATGAGCAGTTCTTC. This gives the protein CASSVLQEQDNEQFF.

This chain connects TRBV29-1 to TRBJ2-3; D may correspond to TRBD1 or TRBD2 (6 bases each). Trimming shortened V by 4 bases and J by 4 bases, and 18 bases separated the two germline ends. This CDR3 region has 15 residues. Germline V gene lookup returns CDR1 SQVTM and CDR2 ANQGSEA. The CDR3 region has the DNA TGCAGCGTTGGAGGAGGGGGAATCTCTGCAGATACGCAGTATTTT. This codes for CSVGGGGISADTQYF.

The chain has TRBV2 and TRBJ1-5; D is unresolved. The CDR3 covers 17 residues. CDR1 is SNHLY and CDR2 is FYNNEI in the germline V gene. Between the trimmed V and J ends, which lost 1 base and 0 bases, there was a span of 13 bases. CDR3 loop: CASSEVYSIYSNQPQHF. The DNA for the CDR3 is TGTGCCAGCAGTGAAGTTTACAGTATTTATAGCAATCAGCCCCAGCATTTT.

In its sample, this clonotype was seen many times. This chain links TRBV12-3 or TRBV12-4 with TRBJ2-4, with D possibly matching TRBD1 (5 bases). Trimming stripped 2 bases from V and 5 bases from J, with 13 bases between. The CDR3 has 15 amino acids. This CDR3 is CASSLQGLTQNIQYF. DNA for the CDR3: TGTGCCAGCAGTTTACAGGGTCTGACTCAAAACATTCAGTACTTC.

The gene calls are TRBV25-1 and TRBJ2-1; 7 bases align to TRBD2. V lost 8 bases, J lost 3 bases, and 7 bases stayed unmatched. Per germline, CDR1 MGHDK and CDR2 SYGVNS. CDR3 size: 14 residues. In nucleotides, the CDR3 is TGTGCCAGCTGCGGGAGTACATTCTACAATGAGCAGTTCTTC. Translation: CASCGSTFYNEQFF.

This clonotype turned up a few times. This rearrangement joins TRBV24-1 to TRBJ2-5; 13 nucleotides align to TRBD2. The V gene's germline CDR1 is KGHDR and CDR2 SFDVKD. J was trimmed by 5 bases and V by 3 bases; bases with no gene match: 5. The CDR3 is made up of 16 amino acids. The CDR3 reads CATSDPGLAGSETQYF. The CDR3 DNA reads as TGTGCCACCAGTGATCCGGGACTAGCGGGAAGCGAGACCCAGTACTTC.

This clonotype has ten or more counts. The rearrangement joins TRBV28 to TRBJ1-1; weak D call: TRBD1 (5 bases). Trimming cost V 6 bases and J 9 bases, with 11 bases left between them. The CDR3 sequence is 11 residues long. Germline lookup yields CDR1 MDHEN and CDR2 SYDVKM. The CDR3: CASREPGKAFF. The CDR3 DNA follows: TGTGCCAGCAGGGAACCAGGGAAAGCTTTCTTT.

This clonotype came up a few times. CDR3 in DNA: TGTGCCAGCAGCAACACGGGGCTTGGTTTCTTCTTT. The encoded protein is CASSNTGLGFFF. The rearrangement links TRBV3-1 to TRBJ1-1, with TRBD1 as a possible D gene (5 bases). CDR3 length: 12 amino acids. V dropped 5 bases and J dropped 14 bases, with 18 bases sitting between them. Germline assignment: CDR1 LGHDT and CDR2 YNNKEL (reference sequence).

The chain combines TRBV28 with TRBJ2-3, with TRBD2 matching 9 bases. The CDR3 extends over 14 amino acids. Germline lookup yields CDR1 MDHEN and CDR2 SYDVKM. With V trimmed by 10 bases and J by 2 bases, 7 bases remained unmatched. The CDR3 sequence is CAIGTSFSTDTQYF. As DNA, the CDR3 is TGTGCCATCGGGACTAGCTTTTCCACAGATACGCAGTATTTT.

The table lists this clonotype with a few counts. The V call is TRBV6-2 or TRBV6-3, the J call TRBJ2-1; TRBD1 agrees at 7 bases. CDR1 MNHEY and CDR2 SVGEGT come from the germline V gene. The ends lost 5 bases at V and 6 bases at J; junction bases unmatched: 1. The CDR3 extends over 12 amino acids. The CDR3 region is CASSRTGNEQFF. In DNA form, the CDR3 reads TGTGCCAGCAGTAGGACAGGCAATGAGCAGTTCTTC.

The chain carries TRBV19 and TRBJ1-1, with D unresolved. V was pared by 6 bases and J by 1 base, with 6 bases between. Looked up from germline, CDR1 is LNHDA and CDR2 is SQIVND (reference sequence). The CDR3 spans 12 residues. The DNA for the CDR3 is TGTGCCAGTAGGTTCTCGAACACTGAAGCTTTCTTT. Amino acid sequence: CASRFSNTEAFF.

This clonotype was detected many times. V and J are TRBV12-3 or TRBV12-4 and TRBJ1-5, with TRBD1 as a possible D gene (6 bases). The CDR3 has 12 amino acids. The V gene lost 5 bases and the J gene lost 8 bases, with 10 bases spanning the gap. Here the CDR3 DNA reads TGTGCCAGCAGTGAAGGGGGTGAGCCCCAGCATTTT. Amino acid sequence: CASSEGGEPQHF.

The chain couples TRBV5-5 to TRBJ1-2; a weak D match, TRBD1 (5 bases). The CDR3 consists of 15 residues. Germline CDR1 and CDR2: SGHKS and YYEKEE (reference sequence). V was clipped by 4 bases and J by 4 bases, with 17 bases between them. As DNA, the CDR3 is TGTGCCAGCAGCCAACTCCAGGGAACGGGCTATGGCTACACCTTC. Protein: CASSQLQGTGYGYTF.

The V call is TRBV28, the J call TRBJ1-2, with TRBD1 as a possible D gene (6 bases). Germline loops: CDR1 MDHEN, CDR2 SYDVKM. This CDR3 has 14 amino acids. Trimming shortened V by 4 bases and J by 8 bases, and 17 bases separated the two germline ends. The CDR3 DNA follows: TGTGCCAGCAGTTACCCAACCGGGGGCAGGGGCTACACCTTC. Its translation: CASSYPTGGRGYTF.

The chain links TRBV19 to TRBJ1-1, with D tentatively TRBD1 (6 bases). From germline, CDR1 is LNHDA and CDR2 SQIVND (reference sequence). V was pared by 7 bases and J by 1 base, with 19 bases between. The CDR3 loop spans 16 amino acids. The CDR3, as DNA: TGTGCCAGTACCCCCTCTTCGGTCAGGGGGAACACTGAAGCTTTCTTT. This codes for CASTPSSVRGNTEAFF.

V gene TRBV5-1 combines with J gene TRBJ2-5; perhaps TRBD2 as D (6 bases). CDR3 length equals 17 residues. Trimming removed 4 bases from V and 2 bases from J, with 21 bases in between. Per germline, CDR1 SGHRS and CDR2 YFSETQ. The CDR3 is CASSLRDSHSPQETQYF. In DNA form, the CDR3 reads TGCGCCAGCAGCCTCAGGGACTCCCATTCCCCTCAAGAGACCCAGTACTTC.

This clonotype was seen repeatedly, ten times or more. This chain links TRBV6-2 or TRBV6-3 with TRBJ2-1; 9 bases align to TRBD1. The DNA end is a closer match to TRBJ2-5, so the J assignment may be wrong. The length of the CDR3 is 16 residues. Germline CDR1 is MNHEY and CDR2 is SVGEGT. The DNA of the CDR3 is TGTGCCAGCAGTGACGTCCGGGGACAGGGACGGGAGACCCAGTACTTC. Its translation: CASSDVRGQGRETQYF.

The rearrangement links TRBV3-1 to TRBJ2-2, with D maybe TRBD2 (5 bases). Germline V gene data show CDR1 as LGHDT and CDR2 as YNNKEL (reference sequence). V lost 5 bases and J 1 base, leaving 17 bases between the germline ends. This CDR3 comprises 17 residues. Here the CDR3 reads CASSKLGSLENTGELFF. Here the CDR3 DNA reads TGTGCCAGCAGCAAACTAGGGTCGCTCGAGAACACCGGGGAGCTGTTTTTT. The full variable domain, completed using reference TRBV3-1 and TRBJ2-2, is DTAVSQTPKYLVTQMGNDKSIKCEQNLGHDTMYWYKQDSKKFLKIMFSYNNKELIINETVPNRFSPKSPDKAHLNLHINSLELGDSAVYFCASSKLGSLENTGELFFGEGSRLTVL.

A few counts support this clonotype. V and J are TRBV12-3 or TRBV12-4 and TRBJ2-5, with TRBD1 identical over 9 bases. The CDR3 spans 14 residues. The V segment lost 6 bases and the J segment 5 bases; nucleotides outside the gene matches: 7. The CDR3 spells CASRHRGRWETQYF. CDR3 nucleotides: TGTGCCAGCAGACACAGGGGGCGCTGGGAGACCCAGTACTTC.

This clonotype was seen many times. The rearrangement uses TRBV5-1 and TRBJ2-7, with 9 bases aligning to TRBD2. The germline gives CDR1 SGHRS, CDR2 YFSETQ. V shed 0 bases, J shed 4 bases, and the junction held 11 bases outside the gene matches. The CDR3 consists of 17 residues. CDR3 residues: CASSLESRAGGPYEQYF. The CDR3 DNA sequence: TGCGCCAGCAGCTTGGAGTCTAGGGCGGGAGGGCCGTACGAGCAGTACTTC. The whole variable domain, filled in from reference TRBV5-1 and TRBJ2-7, reads KAGVTQTPRYLIKTRGQQVTLSCSPISGHRSVSWYQQTPGQGLQFLFEYFSETQRNKGNFPGRFSGRQFSNSRSEMNVSTLELGDSALYLCASSLESRAGGPYEQYFGPGTRLTVT.

V and J are TRBV27 and TRBJ1-3; a weak D match, TRBD1 (6 bases). The length of the CDR3 is 14 residues. The V end was cut by 5 bases, the J end by 0 bases, with 8 bases between. Per the germline V gene, CDR1 is MNHEY and CDR2 is SMNVEV (reference sequence). In DNA, the CDR3 is TGTGCCAGCAGTACAGGGTACTCTGGAAACACCATATATTTT. Encoded protein: CASSTGYSGNTIYF.

This clonotype was counted at least ten times. The rearrangement uses TRBV7-9 and TRBJ2-2; D is ambiguous. Germline CDR1 reads SEHNR; CDR2 reads FQNEAQ (reference sequence). The CDR3 is 13 residues long. The ends were cut back, 5 bases at V and 1 base at J, with 5 bases in the middle. The CDR3 coding sequence is TGTGCCAGCAGCGGCAGGAACACCGGGGAGCTGTTTTTT. Translating it yields CASSGRNTGELFF.

The chain uses TRBV28 and TRBJ1-5, with TRBD1 identical over 11 bases. Germline V gives CDR1 MDHEN, CDR2 SYDVKM. J was trimmed by 0 bases and V by 6 bases; bases with no gene match: 10. This CDR3 region has 18 residues. This CDR3 is CASSHHQGTGGSNQPQHF. The CDR3 DNA is TGTGCCAGCAGCCACCACCAGGGGACAGGGGGTAGCAATCAGCCCCAGCATTTT.

This clonotype appeared a few times. V usage is TRBV12-3 or TRBV12-4 and J usage is TRBJ2-1; 11 bases fit TRBD2. CDR3 size: 15 residues. J was trimmed by 6 bases and V by 1 base; bases with no gene match: 2. This chain's CDR3 is CASSLGSGRANEQFF. The CDR3 bases are TGTGCCAGCAGTTTAGGTAGCGGGAGGGCCAATGAGCAGTTCTTC.